This T cell receptor beta chain was recovered during a study of shared clonotypes between healthy human individuals. Study background: A couple of women and three men aged 18 to 49 made up the donors.

Per sorted-subset replicate PCR, input was 200 to 250 ng DNA, representing roughly 30,000 T cell genomes. Produced via immunoSEQ multiplex PCR; TCRdb's table is partial and in-frame only. The table has about 2.3 million clones, about 90% seen once; the top ten hold 0.37%. As for this clone: The antigen remains undetermined.

Whole-study findings and limits: Among non-shared clonotypes, generation probabilities were lower than among those shared by all four donors.

The V and J ends lost 10 bases and 1 base respectively, with 21 bases between them. The CDR3 totals 15 residues. Germline loops: CDR1 SGHTS, CDR2 YDEGEE. Splitting of CD4+ cells produced CD45RA+ naive and CD45RA-negative memory subsets. This sequence was found in a man between 18 and 35 years old in good health. Some clones in this sample may be carry-over from other donors' samples. The chain uses TRBV5-8 and TRBJ2-7, with D perhaps being TRBD1 or TRBD2 (5 bases each). The material sequenced was naive CD4+ T cells from PBMCs. Subset defined: CD45RA+ positively selected. The DNA of the CDR3 is TGTGCCGCCAAAAAAGGGGACCTTCGGTCCTACGAGCAGTACTTC. Its translation is CAAKKGDLRSYEQYF. The entire variable domain, with the rest obtained from reference TRBV5-8 and TRBJ2-7, is as follows: EAGVTQSPTHLIKTRGQQATLRCSPISGHTSVYWYQQALGLGLQFLLWYDEGEERNRGNFPPRFSGRQFPNYSSELNVNALELEDSALYLCAAKKGDLRSYEQYFGPGTRLTVT.